A selection of T cell receptor beta chains follows, all from one sample in a study of cytomegalovirus exposure and HLA in healthy donors. Profiled with immunoSEQ multiplex PCR; TCRdb holds only in-frame clones, not every one. The sample consists of 200,000 or so clones, 70% to 80% of them appearing once. The sequenced sample was PBMCs. The receptors were sampled from a male donor in good health and CMV-seropositive. Both conserved end residues are part of each CDR3. Fields, in order: V gene, CDR3 length, CDR3 protein.

TRBV6-5	14	CASSGIQGGYEQYF
TRBV5-1	18	CASSLGGGRPANTGELFF
TRBV4-2	15	CASSQTGSDVYEQYF
TRBV5-4	15	CASSSGTPGGNTIYF
TRBV7-7	16	CASSFEPLANTGELFF
TRBV29-1	14	CSGKTGEPAHTQYF
TRBV27	18	CASSLVLAGRKNTGELFF
TRBV14	14	CATGSSSGGYEQYF
TRBV5-1	15	CASTLVGQPNTEAFF
TRBV7-2	16	CASSRGLGVGTGELFF
TRBV18	18	CASSPVRVIQGTNYGYTF
TRBV7-2	17	CASSAPRGSGITGELFF
TRBV28	13	CASSSWTSGRPYF
TRBV19	15	CASSILRPGGTEAFF
TRBV18	15	CASSPGQAVREKLFF
TRBV25-1	13	CASSETGHYGYTF
TRBV7-9	13	CASSFGGVETQYF
TRBV5-6	13	CASSFPYQETQYF
TRBV6-1	15	CASSGGTRLPYEQYF
TRBV7-2	14	CASSPAGGSTEAFF
TRBV19	11	CASRGPEKLFF
TRBV7-2	16	CASSLASGRGTDTQYF
TRBV11-3	15	CASSLGGGSQETQYF
TRBV7-3	12	CASSSQGTEAFF
TRBV18	15	CASSPNGQGVYGYTF
TRBV4-3	15	CASSHESTGDEKLFF
TRBV28	13	CASSKQGVNGYTF
TRBV29-1	13	CSVTGQGNEKLFF
TRBV19	12	CATGTGTSEAFF
TRBV9	15	CASSVERQGYYGYTF
TRBV6-5	15	CASSYSKQPTDTQYF
TRBV11-3	13	CASSPGTGREQFF
TRBV4-1	15	CASNQGGSLNYGYTF
TRBV7-8	15	CASSPLTSNTGELFF
TRBV6-6	14	CASSYYSGPYEQYF
TRBV7-9	15	CASSRGTSGDSPLHF
TRBV7-3	15	CASSLDGRGSQPQHF
TRBV6-5	13	CASRAGRSYEQYF
TRBV6-4	16	CASSDWTGGRRDEQFF
TRBV6-5	12	CASSYSEGGAFF
TRBV6-1	13	CASGLDRGYEQYF
TRBV7-2	16	CASIDRGASSYNEQFF
TRBV11-3	14	CASSFGGMAYEQYF
TRBV15	18	CATSSPPGQGIYNSPLHF